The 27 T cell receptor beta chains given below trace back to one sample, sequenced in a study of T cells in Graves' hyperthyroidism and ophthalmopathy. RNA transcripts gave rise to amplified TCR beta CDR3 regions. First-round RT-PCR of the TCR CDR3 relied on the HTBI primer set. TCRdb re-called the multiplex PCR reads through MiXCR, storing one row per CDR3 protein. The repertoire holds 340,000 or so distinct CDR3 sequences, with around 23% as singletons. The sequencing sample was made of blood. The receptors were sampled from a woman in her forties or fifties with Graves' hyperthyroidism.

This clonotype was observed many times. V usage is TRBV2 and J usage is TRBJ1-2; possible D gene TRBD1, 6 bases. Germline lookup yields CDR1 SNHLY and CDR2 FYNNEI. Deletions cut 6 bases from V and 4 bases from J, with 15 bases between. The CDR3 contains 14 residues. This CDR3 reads CASRGGGLIYGYTF. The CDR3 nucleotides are TGTGCCAGCAGGGGGGGGGGGCTGATCTATGGCTACACCTTC.

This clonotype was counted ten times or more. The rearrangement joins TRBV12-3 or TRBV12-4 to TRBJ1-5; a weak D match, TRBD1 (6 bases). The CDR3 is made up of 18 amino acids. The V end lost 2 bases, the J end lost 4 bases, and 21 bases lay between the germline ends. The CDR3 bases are TGTGCCAGCAGTTTAATCGTCAGGGGAGCAGGCACGAATCAGCCCCAGCATTTT. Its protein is CASSLIVRGAGTNQPQHF.

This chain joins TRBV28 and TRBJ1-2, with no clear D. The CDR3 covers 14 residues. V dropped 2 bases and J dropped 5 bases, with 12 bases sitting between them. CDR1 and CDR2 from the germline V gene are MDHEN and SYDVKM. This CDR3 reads CASSLVPEGYGYTF. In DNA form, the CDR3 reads TGTGCCAGCAGTTTAGTCCCCGAGGGATATGGCTACACCTTC.

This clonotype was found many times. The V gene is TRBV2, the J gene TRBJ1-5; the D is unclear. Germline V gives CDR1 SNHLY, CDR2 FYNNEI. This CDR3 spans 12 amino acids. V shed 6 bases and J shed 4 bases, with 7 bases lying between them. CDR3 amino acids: CASSWSNQPQHF. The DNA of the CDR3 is TGTGCCAGCAGCTGGTCTAATCAGCCCCAGCATTTT.

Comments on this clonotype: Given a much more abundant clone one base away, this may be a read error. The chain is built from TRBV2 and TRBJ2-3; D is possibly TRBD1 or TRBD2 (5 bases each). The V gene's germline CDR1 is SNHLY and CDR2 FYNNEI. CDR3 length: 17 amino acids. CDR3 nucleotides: TGTGCCAGCAGTGACCCCGGGACCCCCGGTAGCACAGATACGCGGTATTTT. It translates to CASSDPGTPGSTDTRYF. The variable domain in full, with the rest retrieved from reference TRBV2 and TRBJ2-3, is EPEVTQTPSHQVTQMGQEVILRCVPISNHLYFYWYRQILGQKVEFLVSFYNNEISEKSEIFDDQFSVERPDGSNFTLKIRSTKLEDSAMYFCASSDPGTPGSTDTRYFGPGTRLTVL.

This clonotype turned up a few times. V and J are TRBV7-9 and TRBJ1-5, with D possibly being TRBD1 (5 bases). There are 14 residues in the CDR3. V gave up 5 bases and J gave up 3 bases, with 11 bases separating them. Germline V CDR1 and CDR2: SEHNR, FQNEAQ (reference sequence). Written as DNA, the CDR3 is TGTGCCAGCAGCGCCCAGGGATTCAATCAGCCCCAGCATTTT. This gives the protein CASSAQGFNQPQHF.

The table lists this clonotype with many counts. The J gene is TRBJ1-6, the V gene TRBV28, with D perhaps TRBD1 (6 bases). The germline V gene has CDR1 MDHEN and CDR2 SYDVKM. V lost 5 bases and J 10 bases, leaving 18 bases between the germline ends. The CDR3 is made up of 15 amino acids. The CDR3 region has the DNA TGTGCCAGCAGTGTTTCTCAGGGGAAAGGGTCACCCCTCCACTTT. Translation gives CASSVSQGKGSPLHF.

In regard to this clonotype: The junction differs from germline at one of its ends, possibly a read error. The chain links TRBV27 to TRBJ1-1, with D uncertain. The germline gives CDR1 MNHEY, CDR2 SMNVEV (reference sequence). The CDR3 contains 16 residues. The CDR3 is CAGSPFGLRMNTEAFF. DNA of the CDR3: TGTGCCGGCAGTCCCTTTGGTTTAAGGATGAACACTGAAGCTTTCTTT.

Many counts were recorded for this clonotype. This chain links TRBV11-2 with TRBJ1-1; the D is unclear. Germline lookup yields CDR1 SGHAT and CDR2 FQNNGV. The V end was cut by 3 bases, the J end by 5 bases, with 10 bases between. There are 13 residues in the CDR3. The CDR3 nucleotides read TGTGCCAGCAGCTTGACGGGAAGGACTGAAGCTTTCTTT. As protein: CASSLTGRTEAFF.

The CDR3 protein is CASSTVDRVSSEDTEAFF. CDR3 nucleotide sequence: TGCGCCAGCAGCACCGTCGACAGGGTGAGTTCGGAGGACACTGAAGCTTTCTTT. J is TRBJ1-1 and V is TRBV5-1, with 7 bases identical to TRBD1. The CDR3 spans 18 residues. The V gene end was trimmed by 4 bases and the J gene end by 3 bases; junction bases not matched to a gene: 18. CDR1 and CDR2 from the germline V gene are SGHRS and YFSETQ.

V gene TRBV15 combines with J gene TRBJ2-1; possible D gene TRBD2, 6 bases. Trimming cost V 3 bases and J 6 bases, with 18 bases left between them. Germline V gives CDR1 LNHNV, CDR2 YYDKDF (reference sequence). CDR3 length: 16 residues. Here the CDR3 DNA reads TGTGCCACCAGCAGGAGTGGTGGGACTGAAATCAATGAGCAGTTCTTC. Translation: CATSRSGGTEINEQFF.

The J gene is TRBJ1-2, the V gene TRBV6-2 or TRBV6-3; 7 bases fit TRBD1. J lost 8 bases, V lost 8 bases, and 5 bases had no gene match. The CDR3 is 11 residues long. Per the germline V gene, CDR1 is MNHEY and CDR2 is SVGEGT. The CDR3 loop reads CASGGGFGYTF. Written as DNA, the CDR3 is TGTGCCAGCGGAGGGGGCTTCGGCTACACCTTC.

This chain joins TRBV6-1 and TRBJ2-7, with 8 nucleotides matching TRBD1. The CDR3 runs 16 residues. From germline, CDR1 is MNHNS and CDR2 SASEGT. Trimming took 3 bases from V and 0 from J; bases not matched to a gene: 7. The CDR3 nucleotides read TGTGCCAGCAGTGACGGGACAGGAGGGTCCTCCTACGAGCAGTACTTC. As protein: CASSDGTGGSSYEQYF.

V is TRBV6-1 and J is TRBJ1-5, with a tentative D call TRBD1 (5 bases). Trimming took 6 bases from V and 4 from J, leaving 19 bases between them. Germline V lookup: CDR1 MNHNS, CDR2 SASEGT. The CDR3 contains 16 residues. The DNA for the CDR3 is TGTGCCAGCAGCCTACCTCCCAGGGAGCGGAATCAGCCCCAGCATTTT. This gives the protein CASSLPPRERNQPQHF.

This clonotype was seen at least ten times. The DNA of the CDR3 is TGCAGCGTTGTTGACTCCTACGAGCAGTACTTC. Its translation: CSVVDSYEQYF. The chain carries TRBV29-1 and TRBJ2-7; the D is unclear. The CDR3 extends over 11 amino acids. V lost 4 bases to trimming and J lost 0 bases, with 4 bases between them. CDR1 is SQVTM and CDR2 is ANQGSEA in the germline V gene.

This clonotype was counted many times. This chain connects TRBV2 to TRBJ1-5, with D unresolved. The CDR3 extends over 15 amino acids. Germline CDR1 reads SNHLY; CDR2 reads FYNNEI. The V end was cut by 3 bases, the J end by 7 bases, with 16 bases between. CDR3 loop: CASSDAGPGGQPQHF. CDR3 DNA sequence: TGTGCCAGCAGTGACGCAGGTCCAGGTGGACAGCCCCAGCATTTT.

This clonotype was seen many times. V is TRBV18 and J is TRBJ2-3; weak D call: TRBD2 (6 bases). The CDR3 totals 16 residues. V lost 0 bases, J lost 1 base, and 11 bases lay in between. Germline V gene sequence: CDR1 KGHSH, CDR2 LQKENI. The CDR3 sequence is CASSPPAGGGTDTQYF. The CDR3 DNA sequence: TGTGCCAGCTCACCACCGGCCGGGGGAGGCACAGATACGCAGTATTTT. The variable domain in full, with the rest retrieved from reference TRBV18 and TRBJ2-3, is NAGVMQNPRHLVRRRGQEARLRCSPMKGHSHVYWYRQLPEEGLKFMVYLQKENIIDESGMPKERFSAEFPKEGPSILRIQQVVRGDSAAYFCASSPPAGGGTDTQYFGPGTRLTVL.

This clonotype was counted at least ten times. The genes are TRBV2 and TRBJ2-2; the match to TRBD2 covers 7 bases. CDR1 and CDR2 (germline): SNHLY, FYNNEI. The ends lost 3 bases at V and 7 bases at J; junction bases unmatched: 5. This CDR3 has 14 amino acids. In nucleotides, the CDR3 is TGTGCCAGCAGTGACCGGACTAGTTTCGGGGAGCTGTTTTTT. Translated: CASSDRTSFGELFF.

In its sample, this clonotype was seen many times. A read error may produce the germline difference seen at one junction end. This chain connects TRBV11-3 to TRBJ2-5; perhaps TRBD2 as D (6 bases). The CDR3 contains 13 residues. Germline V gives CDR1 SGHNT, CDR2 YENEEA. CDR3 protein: CASSLAGGIFRDF. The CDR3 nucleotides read TGTGCCAGCAGCTTAGCCGGAGGGATCTTTCGGGACTTC.

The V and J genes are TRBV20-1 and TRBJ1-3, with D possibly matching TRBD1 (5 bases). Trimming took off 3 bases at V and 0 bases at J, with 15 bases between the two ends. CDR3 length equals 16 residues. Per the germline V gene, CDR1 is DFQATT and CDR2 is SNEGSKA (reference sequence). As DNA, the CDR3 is TGCAGTGCTAGTTCCTGGGACGGGAACTCTGGAAACACCATATATTTT. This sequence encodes CSASSWDGNSGNTIYF.

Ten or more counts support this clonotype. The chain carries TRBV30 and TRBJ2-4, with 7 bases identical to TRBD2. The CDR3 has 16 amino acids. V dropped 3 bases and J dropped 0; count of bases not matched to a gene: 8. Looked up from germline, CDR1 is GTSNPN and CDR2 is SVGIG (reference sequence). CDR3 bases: TGTGCCTGGAGCCTAATGGGGGGGATAGCCAAAAACATTCAGTACTTC. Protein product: CAWSLMGGIAKNIQYF.

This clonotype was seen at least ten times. The CDR3 nucleotides read TGTGCCAGCAGTGGACAGGGGGTGGCCTACAATGAGCAGTTCTTC. This gives the protein CASSGQGVAYNEQFF. This sequence joins TRBV2 and TRBJ2-1; TRBD1 matches 9 bases. V lost 4 bases to trimming and J lost 2 bases; unmatched junction nucleotides: 3. Germline CDR1 reads SNHLY; CDR2 reads FYNNEI. This CDR3 has 15 residues.

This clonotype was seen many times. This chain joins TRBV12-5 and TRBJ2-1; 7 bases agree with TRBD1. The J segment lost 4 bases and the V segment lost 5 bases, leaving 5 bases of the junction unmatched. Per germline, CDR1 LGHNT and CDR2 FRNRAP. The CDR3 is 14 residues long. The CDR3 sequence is CASGPGTDYNEQFF. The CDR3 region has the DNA TGTGCTAGTGGTCCCGGGACAGATTACAATGAGCAGTTCTTC.

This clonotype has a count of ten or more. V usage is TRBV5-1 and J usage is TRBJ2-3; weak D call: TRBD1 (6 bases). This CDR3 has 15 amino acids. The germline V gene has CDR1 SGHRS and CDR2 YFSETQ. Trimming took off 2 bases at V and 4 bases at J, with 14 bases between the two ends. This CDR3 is CASSLQGQRPDTQYF. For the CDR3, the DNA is TGCGCCAGCAGCTTACAGGGCCAGAGACCAGATACGCAGTATTTT.

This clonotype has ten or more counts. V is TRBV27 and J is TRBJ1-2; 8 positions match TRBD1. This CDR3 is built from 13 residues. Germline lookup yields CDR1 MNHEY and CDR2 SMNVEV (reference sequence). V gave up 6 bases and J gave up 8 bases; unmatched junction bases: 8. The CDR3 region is CASRGDRGYGYTF. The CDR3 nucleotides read TGTGCCAGCAGGGGAGACAGGGGCTACGGCTACACCTTC.

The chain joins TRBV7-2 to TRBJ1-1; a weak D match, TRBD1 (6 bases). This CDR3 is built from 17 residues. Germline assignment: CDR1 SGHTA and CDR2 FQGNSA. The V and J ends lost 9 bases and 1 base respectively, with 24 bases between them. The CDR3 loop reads CASSAQYKGVANTEAFF. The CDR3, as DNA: TGTGCCAGTAGTGCGCAATATAAGGGGGTAGCGAACACTGAAGCTTTCTTT.

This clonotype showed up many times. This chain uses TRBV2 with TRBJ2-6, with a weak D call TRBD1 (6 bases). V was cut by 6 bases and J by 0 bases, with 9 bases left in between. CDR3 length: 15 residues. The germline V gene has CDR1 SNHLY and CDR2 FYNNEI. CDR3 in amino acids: CASRGHVSGANVLTF. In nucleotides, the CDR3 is TGTGCCAGCAGGGGACATGTCTCTGGGGCCAACGTCCTGACTTTC.